Detailed here is one TCR beta chain. This specimen belongs to a study of blood T cell repertoires in COVID-19. At the level of the study: The origin of the acute and convalescent COVID-19 samples was the United States, Italy and Spain. From T cells, B-cell-depleted T cells, or PBMCs came the material, which was cDNA or gDNA.

The CDR3 runs to 14 residues. Unmatched junction bases numbered 6, after V lost 6 bases and J lost 6 bases. CDR1 is SGDLS, CDR2 YYNGEE, per germline. Authors' analysis steps: The authors estimated nucleated cell counts from reference gene primer amplification. Libraries were prepared by immunoSEQ multiplex PCR; TCRdb keeps only in-frame clonotypes and omits some of them. V and J calls and clone size are given by that table; D and trimming were obtained from the DNA. In the table there are about 140,000 clones, about three quarters of which are singletons. The gene calls are TRBV9 and TRBJ2-7; 13 bases match TRBD2. The sample taken for sequencing was peripheral blood. The receptor was isolated from a woman between 50 and 59 years old with active or convalescent COVID-19. The CDR3 loop is CASTPGLAGIEQYF. Here the CDR3 DNA reads TGTGCCAGCACCCCGGGACTAGCGGGAATCGAGCAGTACTTC.